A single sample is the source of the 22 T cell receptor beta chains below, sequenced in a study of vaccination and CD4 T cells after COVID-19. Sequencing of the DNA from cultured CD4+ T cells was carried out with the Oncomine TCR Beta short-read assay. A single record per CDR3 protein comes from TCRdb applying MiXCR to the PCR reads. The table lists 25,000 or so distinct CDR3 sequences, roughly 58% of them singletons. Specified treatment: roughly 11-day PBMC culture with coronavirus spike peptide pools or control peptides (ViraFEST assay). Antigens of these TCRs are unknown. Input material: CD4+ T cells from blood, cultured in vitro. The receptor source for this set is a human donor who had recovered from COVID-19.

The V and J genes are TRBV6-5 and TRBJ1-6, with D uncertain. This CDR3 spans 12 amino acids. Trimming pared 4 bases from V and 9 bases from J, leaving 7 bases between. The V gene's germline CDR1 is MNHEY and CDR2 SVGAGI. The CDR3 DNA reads TGTGCCAGCAGTTCTAAGTCTTCACCCCTCCACTTT. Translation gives CASSSKSSPLHF.

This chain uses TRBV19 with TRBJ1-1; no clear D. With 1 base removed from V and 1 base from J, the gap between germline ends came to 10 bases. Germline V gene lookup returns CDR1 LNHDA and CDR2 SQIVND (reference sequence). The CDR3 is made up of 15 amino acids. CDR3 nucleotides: TGTGCCAGTAGTATAGGTGGCCAAAGGAACACTGAAGCTTTCTTT. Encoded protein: CASSIGGQRNTEAFF. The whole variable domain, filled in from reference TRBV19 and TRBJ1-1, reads DGGITQSPKYLFRKEGQNVTLSCEQNLNHDAMYWYRQDPGQGLRLIYYSQIVNDFQKGDIAEGYSVSREKKESFPLTVTSAQKNPTAFYLCASSIGGQRNTEAFFGQGTRLTVV.

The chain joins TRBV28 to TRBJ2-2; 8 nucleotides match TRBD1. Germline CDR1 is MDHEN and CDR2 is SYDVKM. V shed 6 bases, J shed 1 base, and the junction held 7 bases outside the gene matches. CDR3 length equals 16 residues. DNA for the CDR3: TGTGCCAGCAGAGACCAGGGGGCCCTGAACACCGGGGAGCTGTTTTTT. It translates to CASRDQGALNTGELFF.

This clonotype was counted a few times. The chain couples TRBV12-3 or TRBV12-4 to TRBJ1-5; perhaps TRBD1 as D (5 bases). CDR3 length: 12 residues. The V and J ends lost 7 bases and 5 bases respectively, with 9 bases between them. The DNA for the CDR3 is TGTGCCAGCAATCGGGGGGATCAGCCCCAGCATTTT. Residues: CASNRGDQPQHF.

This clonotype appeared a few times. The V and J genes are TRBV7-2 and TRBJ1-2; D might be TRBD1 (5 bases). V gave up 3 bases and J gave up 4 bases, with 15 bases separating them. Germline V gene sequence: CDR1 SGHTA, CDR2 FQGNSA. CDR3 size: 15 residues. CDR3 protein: CASSFGKGAAYGYTF. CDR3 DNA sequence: TGTGCCAGCAGCTTCGGAAAAGGGGCAGCCTATGGCTACACCTTC.

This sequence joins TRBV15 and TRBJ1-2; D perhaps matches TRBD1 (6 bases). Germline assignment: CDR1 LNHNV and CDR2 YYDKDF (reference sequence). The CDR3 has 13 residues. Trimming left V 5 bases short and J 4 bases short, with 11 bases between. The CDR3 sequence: CATSGGLGYGYTF. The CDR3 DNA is TGTGCCACCAGCGGGGGGCTCGGCTATGGCTACACCTTC.

The CDR3: CSATLDPYRGSEKLFF. For the CDR3, the DNA is TGCAGTGCCACTCTGGACCCTTACAGGGGTAGTGAAAAACTGTTTTTT. V usage is TRBV20-1 and J usage is TRBJ1-4; 7 bases line up with TRBD1. The CDR3 has 16 amino acids. Trimming removed 6 bases from V and 7 bases from J; junction bases left unmatched: 17. From germline, CDR1 is DFQATT and CDR2 SNEGSKA (reference sequence).

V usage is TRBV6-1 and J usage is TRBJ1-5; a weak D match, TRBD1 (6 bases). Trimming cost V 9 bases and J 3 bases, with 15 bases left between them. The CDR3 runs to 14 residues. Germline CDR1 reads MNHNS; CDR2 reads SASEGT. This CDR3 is CASAPGHLNQPQHF. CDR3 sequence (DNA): TGTGCCAGTGCCCCGGGACATCTCAATCAGCCCCAGCATTTT.

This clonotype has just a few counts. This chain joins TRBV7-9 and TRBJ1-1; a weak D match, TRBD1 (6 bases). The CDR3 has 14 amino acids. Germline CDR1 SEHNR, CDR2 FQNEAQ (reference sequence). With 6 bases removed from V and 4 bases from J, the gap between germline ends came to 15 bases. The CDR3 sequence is CASSALDSRTEAFF. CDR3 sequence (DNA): TGTGCCAGCAGTGCGCTGGACAGTCGCACTGAAGCTTTCTTT. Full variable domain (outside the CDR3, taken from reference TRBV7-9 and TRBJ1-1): DTGVSQNPRHKITKRGQNVTFRCDPISEHNRLYWYRQTLGQGPEFLTYFQNEAQLEKSRLLSDRFSAERPKGSFSTLEIQRTEQGDSAMYLCASSALDSRTEAFFGQGTRLTVV.

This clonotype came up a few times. The chain's CDR3 is CASSLYRGGNTEAFF. CDR3 DNA: TGTGCCAGCAGTCTATACAGGGGGGGAAACACTGAAGCTTTCTTT. This chain uses TRBV27 with TRBJ1-1; 8 nucleotides match TRBD1. CDR3 length: 15 residues. CDR1 is MNHEY, CDR2 SMNVEV, per germline (reference sequence). With V trimmed by 5 bases and J by 2 bases, 7 bases remained unmatched.

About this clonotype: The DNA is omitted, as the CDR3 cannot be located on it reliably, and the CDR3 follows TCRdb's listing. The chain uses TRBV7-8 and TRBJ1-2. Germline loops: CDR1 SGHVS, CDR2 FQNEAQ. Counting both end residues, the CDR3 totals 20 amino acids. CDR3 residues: CASSLNWEEQYFGPGYGYTF.

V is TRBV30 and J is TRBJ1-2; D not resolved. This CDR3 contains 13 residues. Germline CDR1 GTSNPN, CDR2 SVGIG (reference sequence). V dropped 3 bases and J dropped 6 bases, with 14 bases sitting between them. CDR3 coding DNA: TGTGCCTGGAGATGGAGGGCCCGGGATGGCTACACCTTC. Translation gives CAWRWRARDGYTF.

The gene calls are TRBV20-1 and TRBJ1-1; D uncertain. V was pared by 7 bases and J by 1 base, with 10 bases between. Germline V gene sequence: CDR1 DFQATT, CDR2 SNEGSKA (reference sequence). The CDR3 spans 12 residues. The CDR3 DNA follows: TGCAGTGGGTGGAACCCGAACACTGAAGCTTTCTTT. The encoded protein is CSGWNPNTEAFF.

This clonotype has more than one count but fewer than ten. CDR3 in DNA: TGTGCCAGCAGCTTAGACCGCAGGGTTGGCGCAGATACGCAGTATTTT. Translated: CASSLDRRVGADTQYF. The rearrangement uses TRBV7-2 and TRBJ2-3, with TRBD1 as a possible D gene (5 bases). CDR1 is SGHTA, CDR2 FQGNSA, per germline. The CDR3 has 16 residues. Between the trimmed V and J ends, which lost 1 base and 4 bases, there was a span of 15 bases. Based on the CDR3 plus reference TRBV7-2 and TRBJ2-3, the full variable domain is GAGVSQSPSNKVTEKGKDVELRCDPISGHTALYWYRQSLGQGLEFLIYFQGNSAPDKSGLPSDRFSAERTGGSVSTLTIQRTQQEDSAVYLCASSLDRRVGADTQYFGPGTRLTVL.

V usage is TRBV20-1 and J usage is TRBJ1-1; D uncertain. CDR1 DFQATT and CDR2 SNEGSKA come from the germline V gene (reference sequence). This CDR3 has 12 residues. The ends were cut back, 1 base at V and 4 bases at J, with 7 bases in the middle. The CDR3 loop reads CSARARGTEAFF. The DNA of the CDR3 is TGCAGTGCTAGAGCCCGGGGCACTGAAGCTTTCTTT.

CDR3 loop: CASRSGTASSGANVLTF. The CDR3 coding sequence is TGTGCCAGCAGATCCGGGACGGCTAGCTCTGGGGCCAACGTCCTGACTTTC. This chain uses TRBV2 with TRBJ2-6; D may correspond to TRBD1 or TRBD2 (5 bases each). Germline-derived CDR1 and CDR2 are SNHLY and FYNNEI. This CDR3 is built from 17 residues. Between the trimmed V and J ends, which lost 6 bases and 0 bases, there was a span of 15 bases.

The CDR3 is CSARPAVREGGETQYF. DNA for the CDR3: TGCAGTGCTAGGCCCGCTGTGCGGGAGGGGGGGGAGACCCAGTACTTC. The gene calls are TRBV20-1 and TRBJ2-5, with TRBD2 matching over 9 bases. Germline CDR1 reads DFQATT; CDR2 reads SNEGSKA (reference sequence). This CDR3 is built from 16 residues. With V trimmed by 3 bases and J by 5 bases, 13 bases remained unmatched.

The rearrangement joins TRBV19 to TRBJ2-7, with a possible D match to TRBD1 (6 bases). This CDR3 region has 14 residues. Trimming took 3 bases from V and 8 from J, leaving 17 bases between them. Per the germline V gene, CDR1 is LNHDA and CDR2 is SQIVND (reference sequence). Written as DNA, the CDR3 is TGTGCCAGTAGTATGGAAAAGACAGGTACGAAGCAGTACTTC. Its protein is CASSMEKTGTKQYF.

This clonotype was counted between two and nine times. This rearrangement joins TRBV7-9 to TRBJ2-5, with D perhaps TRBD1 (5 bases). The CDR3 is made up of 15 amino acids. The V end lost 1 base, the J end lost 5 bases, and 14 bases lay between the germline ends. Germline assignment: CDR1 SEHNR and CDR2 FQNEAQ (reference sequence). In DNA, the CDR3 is TGTGCCAGCAGCTTAGGAGACAGAGCTGTGGAGACCCAGTACTTC. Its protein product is CASSLGDRAVETQYF.

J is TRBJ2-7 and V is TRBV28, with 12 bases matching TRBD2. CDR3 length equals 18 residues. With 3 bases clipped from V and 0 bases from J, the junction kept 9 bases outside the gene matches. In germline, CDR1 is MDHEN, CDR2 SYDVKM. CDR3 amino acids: CASSFNLAGGPSSYEQYF. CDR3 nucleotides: TGTGCCAGCAGTTTTAATCTAGCGGGAGGGCCGAGCTCCTACGAGCAGTACTTC. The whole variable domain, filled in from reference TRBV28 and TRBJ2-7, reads DVKVTQSSRYLVKRTGEKVFLECVQDMDHENMFWYRQDPGLGLRLIYFSYDVKMKEKGDIPEGYSVSREKKERFSLILESASTNQTSMYLCASSFNLAGGPSSYEQYFGPGTRLTVT.

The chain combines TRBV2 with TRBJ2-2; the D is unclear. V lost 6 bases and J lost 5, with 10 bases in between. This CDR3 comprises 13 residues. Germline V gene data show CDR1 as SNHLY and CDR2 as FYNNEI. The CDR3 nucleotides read TGTGCCAGCAGAGTTACCAGTACCGGGGAGCTGTTTTTT. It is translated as CASRVTSTGELFF.

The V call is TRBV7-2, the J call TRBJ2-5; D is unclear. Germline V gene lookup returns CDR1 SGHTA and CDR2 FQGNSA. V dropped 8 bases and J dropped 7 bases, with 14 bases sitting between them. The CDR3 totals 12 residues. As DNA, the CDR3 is TGTGCCAGCCACGGGTATCTGGGGACCCAGTACTTC. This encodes CASHGYLGTQYF.